This T cell receptor (beta chain) was identified in a study of cytomegalovirus exposure and HLA in healthy donors. Study results and limitations: Cytomegalovirus association was assigned to approximately 160 TCR beta chains.

From the 120-subject validation cohort, which was separate from the roughly 700-subject first cohort, the donors were drawn. Turning to this clone: Its specificity is not known.

Libraries were prepared by immunoSEQ multiplex PCR; TCRdb keeps only in-frame clonotypes and omits some of them. Of fewer than 400,000 clones listed, 86% are singletons. V lost 4 bases, J lost 1 base, and 5 bases stayed unmatched. The CDR3 loop spans 15 amino acids. From germline, CDR1 is SGHDT and CDR2 YYEEEE. This rearrangement joins TRBV5-6 to TRBJ2-1, with 7 bases lining up with TRBD1. The receptor was derived from a woman in her late teens or twenties in good health and CMV-seronegative. Sequencing was performed on PBMCs. The CDR3 DNA reads as TGTGCCAGCAGCCCTAGGGGGCTATCCTACAATGAGCAGTTCTTC. It is translated as CASSPRGLSYNEQFF.